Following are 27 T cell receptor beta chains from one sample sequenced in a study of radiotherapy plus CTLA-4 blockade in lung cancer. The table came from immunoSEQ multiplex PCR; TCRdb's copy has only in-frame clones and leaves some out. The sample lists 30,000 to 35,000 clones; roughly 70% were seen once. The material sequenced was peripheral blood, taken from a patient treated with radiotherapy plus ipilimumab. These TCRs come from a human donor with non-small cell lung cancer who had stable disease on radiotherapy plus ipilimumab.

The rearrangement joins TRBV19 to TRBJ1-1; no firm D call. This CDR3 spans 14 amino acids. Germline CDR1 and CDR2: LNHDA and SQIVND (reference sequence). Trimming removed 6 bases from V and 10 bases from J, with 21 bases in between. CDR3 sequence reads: CASRIHEAGEGAFF. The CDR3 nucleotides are TGTGCCAGTAGAATCCACGAGGCCGGGGAAGGAGCTTTCTTT.

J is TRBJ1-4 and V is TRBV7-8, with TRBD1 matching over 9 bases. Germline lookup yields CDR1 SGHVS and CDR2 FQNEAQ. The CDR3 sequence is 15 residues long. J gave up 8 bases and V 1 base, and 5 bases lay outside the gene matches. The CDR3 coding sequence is TGTGCCAGCAGCTTAGGTAACAGGGGGCCCGAAAAACTGTTTTTT. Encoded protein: CASSLGNRGPEKLFF.

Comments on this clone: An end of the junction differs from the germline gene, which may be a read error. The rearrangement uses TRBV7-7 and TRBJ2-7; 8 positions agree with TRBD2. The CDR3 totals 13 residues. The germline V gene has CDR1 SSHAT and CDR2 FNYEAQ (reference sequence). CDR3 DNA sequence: TGTGCTAGCAGCTCACTAGCGGAGGGCGAGCAGTACTTC. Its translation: CASSSLAEGEQYF.

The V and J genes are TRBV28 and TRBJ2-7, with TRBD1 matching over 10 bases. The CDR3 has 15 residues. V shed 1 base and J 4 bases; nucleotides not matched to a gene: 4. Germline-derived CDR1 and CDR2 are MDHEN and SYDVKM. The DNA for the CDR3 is TGTGCCAGCAGTTTATTGGGACAGGGGAATTACGAGCAGTACTTC. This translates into CASSLLGQGNYEQYF.

This CDR3 reads CASSYSGVRGANVLTF. For the CDR3, the DNA is TGTGCCAGCAGTTACTCTGGGGTGAGGGGGGCCAACGTCCTGACTTTC. The gene calls are TRBV6-5 and TRBJ2-6, with D hard to call. This CDR3 contains 16 residues. CDR1 is MNHEY, CDR2 SVGAGI, per germline. V was cut by 0 bases and J by 4 bases, with 10 bases left in between.

CDR3 nucleotides: TGTGCCAGCAAGGACAGGGGCCCCTACGAGCAGTACTTC. It translates to CASKDRGPYEQYF. The chain has TRBV2 and TRBJ2-7; 9 bases line up with TRBD1. Germline lookup yields CDR1 SNHLY and CDR2 FYNNEI. V lost 7 bases, J lost 2 bases, and 3 bases stayed unmatched. The CDR3 runs 13 residues.

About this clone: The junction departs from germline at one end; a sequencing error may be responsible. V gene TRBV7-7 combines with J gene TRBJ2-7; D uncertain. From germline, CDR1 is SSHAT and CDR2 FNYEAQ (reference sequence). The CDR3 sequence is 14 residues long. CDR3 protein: CASSLEPGSYEQYF. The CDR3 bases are TGTGCTAGCAGCTTAGAGCCAGGCTCCTACGAGCAGTACTTC.

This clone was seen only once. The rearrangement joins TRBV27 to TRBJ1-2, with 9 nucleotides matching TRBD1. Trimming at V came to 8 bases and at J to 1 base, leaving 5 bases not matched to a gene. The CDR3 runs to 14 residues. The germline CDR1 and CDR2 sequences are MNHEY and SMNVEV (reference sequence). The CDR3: CASGGTGNNYGYTF. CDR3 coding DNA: TGTGCCAGCGGTGGGACAGGGAATAACTATGGCTACACCTTC.

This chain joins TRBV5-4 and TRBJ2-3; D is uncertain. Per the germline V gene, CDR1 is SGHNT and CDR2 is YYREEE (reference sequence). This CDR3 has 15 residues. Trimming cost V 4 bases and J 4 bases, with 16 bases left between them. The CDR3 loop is CASSDRRKTADTQYF. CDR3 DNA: TGTGCCAGCAGCGATCGACGGAAGACCGCAGATACGCAGTATTTT.

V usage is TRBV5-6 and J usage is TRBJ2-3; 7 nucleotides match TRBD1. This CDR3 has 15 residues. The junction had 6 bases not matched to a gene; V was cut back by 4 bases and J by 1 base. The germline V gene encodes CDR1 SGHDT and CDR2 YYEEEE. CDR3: CASSQDRRGTDTQYF. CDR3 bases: TGTGCCAGCAGCCAGGACAGGCGGGGCACAGATACGCAGTATTTT. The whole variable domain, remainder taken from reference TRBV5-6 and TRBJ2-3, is DAGVTQSPTHLIKTRGQQVTLRCSPKSGHDTVSWYQQALGQGPQFIFQYYEEEERQRGNFPDRFSGHQFPNYSSELNVNALLLGDSALYLCASSQDRRGTDTQYFGPGTRLTVL.

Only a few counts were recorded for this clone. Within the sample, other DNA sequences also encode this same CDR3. The chain's CDR3 is CASRQLAGGDNEQFF. CDR3 DNA sequence: TGTGCCAGCAGACAACTAGCGGGAGGGGACAATGAGCAGTTCTTC. This rearrangement joins TRBV2 to TRBJ2-1; 13 bases match TRBD2. V lost 6 bases and J lost 5; bases outside the gene matches: 4. The length of the CDR3 is 15 residues. Germline lookup yields CDR1 SNHLY and CDR2 FYNNEI.

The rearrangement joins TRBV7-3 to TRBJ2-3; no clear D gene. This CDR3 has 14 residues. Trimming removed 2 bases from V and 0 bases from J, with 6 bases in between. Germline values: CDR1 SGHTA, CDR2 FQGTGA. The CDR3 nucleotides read TGTGCCAGCAGCTTAGGGTCCAGCACAGATACGCAGTATTTT. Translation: CASSLGSSTDTQYF.

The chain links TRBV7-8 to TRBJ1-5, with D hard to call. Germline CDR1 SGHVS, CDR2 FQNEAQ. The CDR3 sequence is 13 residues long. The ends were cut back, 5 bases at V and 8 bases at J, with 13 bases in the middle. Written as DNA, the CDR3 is TGTGCCAGCAGCCGGGGTGGGGATAAGCCCCAGCATTTT. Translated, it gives CASSRGGDKPQHF.

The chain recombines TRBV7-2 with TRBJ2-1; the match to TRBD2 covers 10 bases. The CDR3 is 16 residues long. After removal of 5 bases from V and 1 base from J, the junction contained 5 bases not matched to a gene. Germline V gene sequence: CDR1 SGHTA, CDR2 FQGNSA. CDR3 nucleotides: TGTGCCAGCAGCCGCCTAGCGGGAGTGTCCTACAATGAGCAGTTCTTC. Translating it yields CASSRLAGVSYNEQFF.

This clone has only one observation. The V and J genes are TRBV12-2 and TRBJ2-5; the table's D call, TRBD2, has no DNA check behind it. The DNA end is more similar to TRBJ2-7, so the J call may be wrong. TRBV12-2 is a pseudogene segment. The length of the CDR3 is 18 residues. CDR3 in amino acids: CASRLEGTSGSFSYEQYF. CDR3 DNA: TGTGCAAGTCGCTTAGAGGGGACTAGCGGGAGTTTCTCCTACGAGCAGTACTTC.

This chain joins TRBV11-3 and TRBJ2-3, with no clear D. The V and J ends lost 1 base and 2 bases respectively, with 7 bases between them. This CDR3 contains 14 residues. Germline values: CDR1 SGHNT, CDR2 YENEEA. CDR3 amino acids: CASSLAASTDTQYF. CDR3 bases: TGTGCCAGCAGCTTAGCGGCTTCCACAGATACGCAGTATTTT.

DNA of the CDR3: TGTGCCAGCTCACCACCCTCGGCGGGAGCCATTCGGGGCGAGCAGTACTTC. The encoded protein is CASSPPSAGAIRGEQYF. This sequence joins TRBV18 and TRBJ2-7, with 7 bases that match TRBD2. There are 17 residues in the CDR3. V lost 0 bases to trimming and J lost 6 bases; unmatched junction nucleotides: 14. Germline lookup yields CDR1 KGHSH and CDR2 LQKENI.

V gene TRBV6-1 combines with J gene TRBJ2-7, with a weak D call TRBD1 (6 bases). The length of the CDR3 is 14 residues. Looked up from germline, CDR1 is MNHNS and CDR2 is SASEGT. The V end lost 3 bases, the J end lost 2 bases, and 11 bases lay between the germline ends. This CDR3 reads CASSDNTGTYEQYF. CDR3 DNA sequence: TGTGCCAGCAGTGACAACACAGGGACCTACGAGCAGTACTTC.

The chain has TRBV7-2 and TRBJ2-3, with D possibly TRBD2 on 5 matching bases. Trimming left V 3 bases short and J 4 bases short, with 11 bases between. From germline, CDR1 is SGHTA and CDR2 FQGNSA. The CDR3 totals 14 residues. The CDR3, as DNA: TGTGCCAGCAGCTTCGTCCTAGCCGCAGATACGCAGTATTTT. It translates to CASSFVLAADTQYF.

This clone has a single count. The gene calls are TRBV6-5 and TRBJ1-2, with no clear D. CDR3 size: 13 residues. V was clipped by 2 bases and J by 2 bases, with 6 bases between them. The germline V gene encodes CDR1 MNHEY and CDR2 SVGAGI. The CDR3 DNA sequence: TGTGCCAGCAGTTACGGGCTAAACTATGGCTACACCTTC. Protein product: CASSYGLNYGYTF.

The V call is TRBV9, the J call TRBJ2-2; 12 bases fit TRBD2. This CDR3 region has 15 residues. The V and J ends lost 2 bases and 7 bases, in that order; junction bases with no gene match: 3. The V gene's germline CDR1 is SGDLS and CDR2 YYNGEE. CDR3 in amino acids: CASSVTSGRGGELFF. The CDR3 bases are TGTGCCAGCAGCGTGACTAGCGGGAGAGGCGGGGAGCTGTTTTTT.

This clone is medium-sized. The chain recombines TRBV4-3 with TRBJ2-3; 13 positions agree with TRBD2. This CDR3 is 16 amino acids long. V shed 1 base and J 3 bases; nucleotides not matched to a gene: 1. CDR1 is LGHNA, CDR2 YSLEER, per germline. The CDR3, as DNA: TGCGCCAGCAGCCAAGTGACTAGCGGGAGGACAGATACGCAGTATTTT. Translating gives CASSQVTSGRTDTQYF.

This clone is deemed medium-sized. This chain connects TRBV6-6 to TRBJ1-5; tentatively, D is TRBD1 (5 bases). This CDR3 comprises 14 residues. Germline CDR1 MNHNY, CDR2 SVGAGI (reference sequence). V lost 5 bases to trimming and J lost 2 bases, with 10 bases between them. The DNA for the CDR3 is TGTGCCAGCAGTGGGGGGTTCGGCAATCAGCCCCAGCATTTT. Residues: CASSGGFGNQPQHF.

The CDR3 DNA sequence: TGTGCCAGCAGCCAGGGAGACAGGGACTCCTACAATGAGCAGTTCTTC. Translation: CASSQGDRDSYNEQFF. This rearrangement joins TRBV4-2 to TRBJ2-1; 7 bases map to TRBD1. CDR1 is LGHNA and CDR2 is YNFKEQ in the germline V gene. The V segment lost 3 bases and the J segment 0 bases; nucleotides outside the gene matches: 5. The CDR3 spans 16 residues.

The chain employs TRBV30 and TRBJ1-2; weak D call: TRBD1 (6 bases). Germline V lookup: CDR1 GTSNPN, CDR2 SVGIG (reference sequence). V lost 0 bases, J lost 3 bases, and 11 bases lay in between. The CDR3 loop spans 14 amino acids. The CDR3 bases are TGTGCCTGGAGTGTTACAGGGAACCACTATGGCTACACCTTC. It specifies CAWSVTGNHYGYTF.

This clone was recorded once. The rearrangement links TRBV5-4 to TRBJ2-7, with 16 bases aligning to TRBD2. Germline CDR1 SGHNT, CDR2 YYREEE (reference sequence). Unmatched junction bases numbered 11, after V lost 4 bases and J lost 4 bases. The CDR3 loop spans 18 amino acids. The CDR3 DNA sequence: TGTGCCAGCAGCCAGGCGGGACTAGCGGGAGGGCCAAGTTACGAGCAGTACTTC. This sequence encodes CASSQAGLAGGPSYEQYF.

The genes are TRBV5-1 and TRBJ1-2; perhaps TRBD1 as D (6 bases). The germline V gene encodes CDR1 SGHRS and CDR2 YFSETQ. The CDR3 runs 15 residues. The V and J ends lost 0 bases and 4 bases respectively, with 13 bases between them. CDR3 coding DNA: TGCGCCAGCAGCTTGGACGCGAGGGGGACCTATGGCTACACCTTC. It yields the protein CASSLDARGTYGYTF.